This T cell receptor beta chain derives from a study of shared clonotypes between healthy human individuals. As for the study in general: The plates for each donor numbered three CD4 naive, three CD4 memory, two CD8 naive and one CD8 memory. Whole-study findings and limits: Around 5% was the fraction of naive CD4 clonotypes found shared across several donors.

In the sorted-subset replicate PCRs, 150 to 200 ng DNA, tens of thousands of T cell genomes, was used. Data came from immunoSEQ multiplex PCR; TCRdb stores just in-frame clones and leaves some out. The sample has roughly 2.6 million clones, around 90% seen once; the top ten hold around 0.14%. Comments on this clone: Its antigen is undetermined.

The CDR3 loop spans 13 amino acids. With 8 bases removed from V and 3 bases from J, the gap between germline ends came to 14 bases. Germline V CDR1 and CDR2: SNHLY, FYNNEI. The investigators split CD4+ cells into a CD45RA+ naive subset and a CD45RA-negative memory subset. This clonotype was sampled from a man younger than 35 in good health. The J gene is TRBJ2-7, the V gene TRBV2; no reliable D call. The specimen was naive CD4+ T cells sorted from blood. Specified subset: CD45RA+ positively selected. The CDR3 region has the DNA TGTGCCAGCGCCGTCCAGTCAGACTACGAGCAGTACTTC. Protein product: CASAVQSDYEQYF.